The clone carrying this T cell receptor (beta chain) was observed a handful of times. No antigen is known for it. Sequenced by immunoSEQ multiplex PCR; TCRdb stores in-frame clones only, minus some. The profile shows 30,000 to 35,000 clones, roughly nine tenths of them singletons. Unmatched junction bases numbered 5, after V lost 6 bases and J lost 9 bases. CDR3 length: 11 residues. Germline V gene data show CDR1 as SNHLY and CDR2 as FYNNEI. The data were taken from a study of STAT5B mutations in CD4+ large granular lymphocyte leukemia. Study-wide findings and caveats: About a quarter of private leukemic clonotypes occurred rarely in other patients' non-leukemic repertoires.

Source material: CD4+ T cells from blood buffy coats. The TCR originated in a human donor in good health. The J gene is TRBJ2-7, the V gene TRBV2; 7 bases fit TRBD2. DNA for the CDR3: TGTGCCAGCAGCAACTCGGGGGGGCAGTACTTC. Residues: CASSNSGGQYF.